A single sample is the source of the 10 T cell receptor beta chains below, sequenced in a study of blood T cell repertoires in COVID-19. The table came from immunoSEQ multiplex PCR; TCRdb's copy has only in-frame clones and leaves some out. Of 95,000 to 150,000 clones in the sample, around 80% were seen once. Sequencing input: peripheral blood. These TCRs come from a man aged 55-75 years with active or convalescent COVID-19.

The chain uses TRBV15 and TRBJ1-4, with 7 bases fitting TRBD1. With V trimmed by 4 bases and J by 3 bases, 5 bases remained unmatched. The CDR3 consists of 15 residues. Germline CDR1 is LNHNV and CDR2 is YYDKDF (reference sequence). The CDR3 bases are TGTGCCACCAGCACCCGGACAGGCTCTAATGAAAAACTGTTTTTT. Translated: CATSTRTGSNEKLFF.

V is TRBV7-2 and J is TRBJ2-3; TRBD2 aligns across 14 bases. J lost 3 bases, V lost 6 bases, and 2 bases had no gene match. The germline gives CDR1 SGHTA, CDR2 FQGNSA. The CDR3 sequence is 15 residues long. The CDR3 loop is CASRGTSGRTDTQYF. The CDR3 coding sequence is TGTGCCAGCAGGGGGACTAGCGGGAGAACAGATACGCAGTATTTT.

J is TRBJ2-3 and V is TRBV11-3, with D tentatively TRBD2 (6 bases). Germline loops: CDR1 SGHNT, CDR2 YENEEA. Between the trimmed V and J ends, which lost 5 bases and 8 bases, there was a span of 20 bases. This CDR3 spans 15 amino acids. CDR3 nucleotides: TGTGCCAGCAGCCCAGCGGGCCACCCCCTGCGTACGCAGTATTTT. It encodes CASSPAGHPLRTQYF.

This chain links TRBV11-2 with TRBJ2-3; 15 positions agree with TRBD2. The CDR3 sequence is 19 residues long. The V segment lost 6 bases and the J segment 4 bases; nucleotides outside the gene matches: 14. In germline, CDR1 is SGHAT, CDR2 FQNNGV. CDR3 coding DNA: TGTGCCAGCAGTTCGTTCCGGACTAGCGGGAGGGAAATGGCAGATACGCAGTATTTT. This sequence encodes CASSSFRTSGREMADTQYF.

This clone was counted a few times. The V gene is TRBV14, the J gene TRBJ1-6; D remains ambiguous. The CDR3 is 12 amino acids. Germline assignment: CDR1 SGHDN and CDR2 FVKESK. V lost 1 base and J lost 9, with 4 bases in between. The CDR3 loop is CASSQGSSPLHF. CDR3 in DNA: TGTGCCAGCAGCCAAGGGAGTTCACCCCTCCACTTT.

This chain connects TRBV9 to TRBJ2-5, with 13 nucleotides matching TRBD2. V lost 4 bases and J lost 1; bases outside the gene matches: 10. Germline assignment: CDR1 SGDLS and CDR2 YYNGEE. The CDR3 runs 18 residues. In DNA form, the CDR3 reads TGTGCCAGCAGCAAACGACTAGCGGGAGGCGACTTCCAAGAGACCCAGTACTTC. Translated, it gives CASSKRLAGGDFQETQYF.

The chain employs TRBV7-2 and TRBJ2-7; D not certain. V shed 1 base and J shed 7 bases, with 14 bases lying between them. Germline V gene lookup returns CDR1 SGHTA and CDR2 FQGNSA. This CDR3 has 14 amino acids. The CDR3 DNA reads TGTGCCAGCAGCTTAGAGTACAGCCAGTTGGAGCAGTACTTC. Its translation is CASSLEYSQLEQYF. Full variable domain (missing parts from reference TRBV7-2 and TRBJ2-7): GAGVSQSPSNKVTEKGKDVELRCDPISGHTALYWYRQSLGQGLEFLIYFQGNSAPDKSGLPSDRFSAERTGGSVSTLTIQRTQQEDSAVYLCASSLEYSQLEQYFGPGTRLTVT.

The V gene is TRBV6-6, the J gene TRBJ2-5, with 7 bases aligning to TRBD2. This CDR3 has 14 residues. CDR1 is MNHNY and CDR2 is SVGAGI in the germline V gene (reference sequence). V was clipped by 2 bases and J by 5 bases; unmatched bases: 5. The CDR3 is CASSYTGGAETQYF. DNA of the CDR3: TGTGCCAGCAGTTACACGGGAGGTGCGGAGACCCAGTACTTC.

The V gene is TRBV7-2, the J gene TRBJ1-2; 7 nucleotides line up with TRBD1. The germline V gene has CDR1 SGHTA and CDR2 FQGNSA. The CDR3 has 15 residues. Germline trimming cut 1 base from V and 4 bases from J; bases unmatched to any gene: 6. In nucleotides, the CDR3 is TGTGCCAGCAGCTTAGGGGTAGGGGGCACCTATGGCTACACCTTC. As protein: CASSLGVGGTYGYTF.

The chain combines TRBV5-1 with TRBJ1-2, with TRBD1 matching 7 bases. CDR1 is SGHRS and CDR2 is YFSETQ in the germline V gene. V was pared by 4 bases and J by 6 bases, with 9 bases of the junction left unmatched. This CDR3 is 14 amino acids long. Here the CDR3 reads CASSPQTGWNGYTF. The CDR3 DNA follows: TGCGCCAGCAGCCCCCAGACAGGGTGGAATGGCTACACCTTC.